Following are 13 T cell receptor beta chains from one sample sequenced in a study of blood T cell repertoires in COVID-19. Assay used: immunoSEQ multiplex PCR; TCRdb lists only in-frame clones, some missing. The sample has roughly 56,000 clones; about nine tenths are singletons. The sample was peripheral blood. Receptor source: a middle-aged man with active COVID-19.

This chain connects TRBV5-6 to TRBJ1-3, with a possible D match to TRBD1 (5 bases). The CDR3 loop spans 15 amino acids. The germline gives CDR1 SGHDT, CDR2 YYEEEE. Trimming took off 0 bases at V and 2 bases at J, with 9 bases between the two ends. The CDR3 loop is CASSLGRGAGNTIYF. CDR3 DNA: TGTGCCAGCAGCTTGGGTCGGGGGGCTGGAAACACCATATATTTT.

This clone showed up just once. The V gene is TRBV6-5, the J gene TRBJ1-5; no clear D. V was shortened by 2 bases and J by 3 bases, with 5 bases between the two germline ends. Germline CDR1 is MNHEY and CDR2 is SVGAGI. This CDR3 is 13 amino acids long. Here the CDR3 reads CASSYSFNQPQHF. The DNA of the CDR3 is TGTGCCAGCAGTTACAGCTTCAATCAGCCCCAGCATTTT.

V and J are TRBV4-3 and TRBJ1-5; D not certain. Germline assignment: CDR1 LGHNA and CDR2 YSLEER. The CDR3 has 16 amino acids. V was clipped by 0 bases and J by 0 bases, with 9 bases between them. CDR3 sequence (DNA): TGCGCCAGCAGCCAAGAGAGGCATATTAGCAATCAGCCCCAGCATTTT. Translating it yields CASSQERHISNQPQHF.

Only one count was recorded for this clone. This rearrangement joins TRBV7-9 to TRBJ1-2, with TRBD1 matching 8 bases. V shed 4 bases, J shed 8 bases, and the junction held 9 bases outside the gene matches. This CDR3 region has 14 residues. CDR1 SEHNR and CDR2 FQNEAQ come from the germline V gene (reference sequence). This CDR3 is CASSYGTGADGYTF. The CDR3 DNA reads TGTGCCAGCAGCTACGGGACAGGCGCTGACGGCTACACCTTC.

The chain has TRBV11-2 and TRBJ2-5, with TRBD2 identical over 8 bases. The ends lost 5 bases at V and 3 bases at J; junction bases unmatched: 2. Germline V gene sequence: CDR1 SGHAT, CDR2 FQNNGV. This CDR3 contains 13 residues. Here the CDR3 reads CASSSSGEETQYF. DNA for the CDR3: TGTGCCAGCAGCAGTAGCGGGGAAGAGACCCAGTACTTC.

The V and J genes are TRBV18 and TRBJ2-7; no clear D gene. Trimming took 3 bases from V and 2 from J, leaving 11 bases between them. The germline gives CDR1 KGHSH, CDR2 LQKENI. This CDR3 has 14 amino acids. The CDR3 spells CASSPIATAYEQYF. In nucleotides, the CDR3 is TGTGCCAGCTCACCCATAGCCACGGCCTACGAGCAGTACTTC.

J is TRBJ1-5 and V is TRBV18; D call uncertain. V dropped 3 bases and J dropped 7 bases, with 10 bases sitting between them. This CDR3 is 13 amino acids long. CDR1 is KGHSH, CDR2 LQKENI, per germline. The CDR3 spells CASSPLTWQPQHF. CDR3 DNA sequence: TGTGCCAGCTCACCGTTGACATGGCAGCCCCAGCATTTT.

This sequence joins TRBV13 and TRBJ2-7, with 9 bases fitting TRBD1. The CDR3 extends over 14 amino acids. The V gene's germline CDR1 is PRHDT and CDR2 FYEKMQ (reference sequence). V lost 5 bases, J lost 5 bases, and 7 bases stayed unmatched. The CDR3 coding sequence is TGTGCCAGCAGCCGGGGACAGGGAGGAAACGAGCAGTACTTC. Its translation is CASSRGQGGNEQYF.

The genes are TRBV27 and TRBJ2-1, with 8 bases matching TRBD2. CDR3 size: 14 residues. The germline CDR1 and CDR2 sequences are MNHEY and SMNVEV (reference sequence). With 4 bases clipped from V and 4 bases from J, the junction kept 3 bases outside the gene matches. CDR3 DNA: TGTGCCAGCAGTTCGGCGGGGGGTTACAATGAGCAGTTCTTC. Translating gives CASSSAGGYNEQFF.

The chain carries TRBV21-1 and TRBJ1-1. TRBV21-1 is noted as a pseudogene. This CDR3 is 16 amino acids long. CDR3 bases: TGTGCCAGCAGCAAAGAAGAGGACTCCATGAACACTGAAGCTTTCTTT. This translates into CASSKEEDSMNTEAFF.

V and J are TRBV7-2 and TRBJ2-5; D is perhaps TRBD1 (6 bases). The CDR3 contains 14 residues. The V end was cut by 5 bases, the J end by 3 bases, with 13 bases between. CDR1 is SGHTA, CDR2 FQGNSA, per germline. The CDR3 bases are TGTGCCAGCAGCCCCGGACAGACTAAAGAGACCCAGTACTTC. Amino acid sequence: CASSPGQTKETQYF.

CDR3 in DNA: TGTGCCAGCAGCGGGAGGGGGCGCAGGGATACGCAGTATTTT. Translated: CASSGRGRRDTQYF. The chain uses TRBV2 and TRBJ2-3; possibly TRBD2 for D (8 bases). V gave up 6 bases and J gave up 6 bases, with 16 bases separating them. The CDR3 loop spans 14 amino acids. From germline, CDR1 is SNHLY and CDR2 FYNNEI. Full variable domain (missing parts from reference TRBV2 and TRBJ2-3): EPEVTQTPSHQVTQMGQEVILRCVPISNHLYFYWYRQILGQKVEFLVSFYNNEISEKSEIFDDQFSVERPDGSNFTLKIRSTKLEDSAMYFCASSGRGRRDTQYFGPGTRLTVL.

This clone occurred once. The gene calls are TRBV19 and TRBJ2-6, with 9 bases fitting TRBD1. Germline-derived CDR1 and CDR2 are LNHDA and SQIVND (reference sequence). CDR3 length: 17 residues. V was pared by 10 bases and J by 3 bases, with 13 bases of the junction left unmatched. The CDR3, as DNA: TGTGCCACCCTACAGGAACAGGGGGCGATTGGGGCCAACGTCCTGACTTTC. Amino acid sequence: CATLQEQGAIGANVLTF.